The 28 T cell receptor beta chains below were found in one sample sequenced in a study of CD4+ T cells in melanoma. The table came from immunoSEQ multiplex PCR; TCRdb's copy has only in-frame clones and leaves some out. The repertoire holds about 5,000 clones, with about 70% as singletons. Material: cells from a culture (not recorded whether cultured in vitro). These receptors were obtained from a human donor with melanoma.

This chain uses TRBV5-8 with TRBJ2-3; 10 nucleotides agree with TRBD2. The germline V gene has CDR1 SGHTS and CDR2 YDEGEE. Unmatched junction bases numbered 7, after V lost 4 bases and J lost 8 bases. The CDR3 runs 14 residues. In DNA form, the CDR3 reads TGTGCCAGCAGCGGAAGCGGGGGGGTTCCTACGCAGTATTTT. As protein: CASSGSGGVPTQYF.

The CDR3 is CASSWAVNEQYF. The DNA of the CDR3 is TGTGCCAGCAGCTGGGCGGTCAACGAGCAGTACTTC. The gene calls are TRBV13 and TRBJ2-7, with unresolved D. Germline V gene lookup returns CDR1 PRHDT and CDR2 FYEKMQ (reference sequence). The CDR3 is 12 residues long. V was clipped by 4 bases and J by 5 bases, with 9 bases between them.

The chain has TRBV19 and TRBJ1-1; D might be TRBD1 (6 bases). The CDR3 length is 13 residues. CDR1 and CDR2 (germline): LNHDA, SQIVND (reference sequence). Trimming removed 7 bases at V and 7 bases at J, with 16 bases between. The CDR3 coding sequence is TGTGCCAGTACCGAACAGGGATGGGGTGAAGCTTTCTTT. It encodes CASTEQGWGEAFF.

The chain combines TRBV4-1 with TRBJ2-2, with D maybe TRBD1 (6 bases). Trimming shortened V by 3 bases and J by 7 bases, and 18 bases separated the two germline ends. This CDR3 contains 16 residues. Germline CDR1 MGHRA, CDR2 YSYEKL. The CDR3 is CASSHPDRSRGGELFF. In DNA form, the CDR3 reads TGCGCCAGCAGCCACCCTGACAGGTCGAGGGGCGGGGAGCTGTTTTTT.

This clone was seen a few times. The CDR3 loop is CASSNFNSANYGYTF. CDR3 in DNA: TGTGCCAGCAGCAACTTCAATTCGGCTAACTATGGCTACACCTTC. The rearrangement uses TRBV27 and TRBJ1-2; D unresolved. CDR1 and CDR2 from the germline V gene are MNHEY and SMNVEV (reference sequence). This CDR3 contains 15 residues. The V and J ends lost 6 bases and 0 bases respectively, with 14 bases between them.

The chain joins TRBV5-4 to TRBJ1-2; 9 positions agree with TRBD1. The CDR3 contains 14 residues. Losses at the gene ends were 5 bases for V and 8 bases for J; bases not matched to a gene: 10. Germline CDR1 reads SGHNT; CDR2 reads YYREEE (reference sequence). CDR3 protein: CASSRDRVKEGYTF. The CDR3, as DNA: TGTGCCAGCAGTAGGGACAGGGTTAAGGAGGGCTACACCTTC.

By share, this clone counts as medium-sized (0.01 to 0.1%). The V call is TRBV28, the J call TRBJ1-5; D call uncertain. There are 14 residues in the CDR3. Germline assignment: CDR1 MDHEN and CDR2 SYDVKM. The germline V and J ends were trimmed by 5 bases and 0 bases, with 8 bases remaining between them. CDR3 DNA sequence: TGTGCCAGCAGTGGCATTTATAGCAATCAGCCCCAGCATTTT. Translation: CASSGIYSNQPQHF.

The rearrangement joins TRBV6-2 or TRBV6-3 to TRBJ2-7, with D unresolved. Germline V gene sequence: CDR1 MNHEY, CDR2 SVGEGT. CDR3 length: 12 amino acids. V was clipped by 5 bases and J by 2 bases, with 7 bases between them. The CDR3 coding sequence is TGTGCCAGCAGTCAAAACCCCTACGAGCAGTACTTC. The encoded protein is CASSQNPYEQYF.

This clone was found a few times. V and J are TRBV15 and TRBJ1-1; D is perhaps TRBD1 (6 bases). This CDR3 is 14 amino acids long. Germline loops: CDR1 LNHNV, CDR2 YYDKDF (reference sequence). V was shortened by 3 bases and J by 4 bases, with 12 bases between the two germline ends. CDR3 in DNA: TGTGCCACCAGCAGGTCAAGGGGGGGCACTGAAGCTTTCTTT. Translation: CATSRSRGGTEAFF. The full variable domain, its missing parts supplied by reference TRBV15 and TRBJ1-1, is DAMVIQNPRYQVTQFGKPVTLSCSQTLNHNVMYWYQQKSSQAPKLLFHYYDKDFNNEADTPDNFQSRRPNTSFCFLDIRSPGLGDTAMYLCATSRSRGGTEAFFGQGTRLTVV.

J is TRBJ1-1 and V is TRBV29-1; 7 positions match TRBD1. CDR3 length: 19 residues. The ends lost 4 bases at V and 0 bases at J; junction bases unmatched: 20. Germline V gene lookup returns CDR1 SQVTM and CDR2 ANQGSEA. The chain's CDR3 is CSVVSPLLRQGPLNTEAFF. The CDR3 coding sequence is TGCAGCGTTGTGTCGCCGCTCTTAAGACAGGGACCATTGAACACTGAAGCTTTCTTT. The variable domain in full, completed from reference TRBV29-1 and TRBJ1-1, reads SAVISQKPSRDICQRGTSLTIQCQVDSQVTMMFWYRQQPGQSLTLIATANQGSEATYESGFVIDKFPISRPNLTFSTLTVSNMSPEDSSIYLCSVVSPLLRQGPLNTEAFFGQGTRLTVV.

Within the sample, this clone is medium-sized. Other DNA sequences in this specimen translate into the identical CDR3. The chain joins TRBV5-4 to TRBJ1-1, with a weak D call TRBD1 (5 bases). In germline, CDR1 is SGHNT, CDR2 YYREEE (reference sequence). Trimming stripped 3 bases from V and 6 bases from J, with 12 bases between. This CDR3 is built from 13 residues. The CDR3 DNA reads as TGTGCCAGCAGCTGGAAAGGGGTCGCTGAAGCTTTCTTT. This sequence encodes CASSWKGVAEAFF.

CDR3 nucleotide sequence: TGTGCCAGCGAACTACTAGCGCACACCGGGGAGCTGTTTTTT. It is translated as CASELLAHTGELFF. The chain couples TRBV19 to TRBJ2-2, with 7 bases matching TRBD2. After removal of 9 bases from V and 3 bases from J, the junction contained 7 bases not matched to a gene. CDR1 and CDR2 (germline): LNHDA, SQIVND (reference sequence). CDR3 length: 14 amino acids.

Note on this clone: The sample contains more than one DNA sequence encoding this CDR3. The rearrangement links TRBV19 to TRBJ1-5; D is possibly TRBD1 (6 bases). There are 17 residues in the CDR3. CDR1 and CDR2 from the germline V gene are LNHDA and SQIVND (reference sequence). V shed 2 bases and J shed 0 bases, with 14 bases lying between them. This CDR3 is CASSILEGGYSNQPQHF. The CDR3 coding sequence is TGTGCCAGTAGTATATTGGAAGGGGGATATAGCAATCAGCCCCAGCATTTT.

The chain is built from TRBV29-1 and TRBJ1-2; TRBD1 matches 7 bases. Germline V gene data show CDR1 as SQVTM and CDR2 as ANQGSEA. The junction had 4 bases not matched to a gene; V was cut back by 2 bases and J by 7 bases. The CDR3 runs to 12 residues. This chain's CDR3 is CSVESGGGGYTF. The CDR3 DNA reads as TGCAGCGTTGAATCAGGGGGTGGTGGCTACACCTTC. Looking up the rest from reference TRBV29-1 and TRBJ1-2 gives the full variable domain: SAVISQKPSRDICQRGTSLTIQCQVDSQVTMMFWYRQQPGQSLTLIATANQGSEATYESGFVIDKFPISRPNLTFSTLTVSNMSPEDSSIYLCSVESGGGGYTFGSGTRLTVV.

CDR3 residues: CASSPWTGSFGADTQYF. The CDR3 DNA reads as TGCGCCAGCAGTCCCTGGACAGGGAGCTTTGGGGCAGATACGCAGTATTTT. V and J are TRBV4-3 and TRBJ2-3; 8 positions match TRBD1. The V gene's germline CDR1 is LGHNA and CDR2 YSLEER. After removal of 6 bases from V and 4 bases from J, the junction contained 15 bases not matched to a gene. This CDR3 spans 17 amino acids.

The DNA of the CDR3 is TGCAGTGCTAGTTGGGATTACAGCTACGAGCAGTACTTC. Translating it yields CSASWDYSYEQYF. The chain employs TRBV20-1 and TRBJ2-7; D gene uncertain. The CDR3 contains 13 residues. With 3 bases removed from V and 3 bases from J, the gap between germline ends came to 12 bases. Germline V gene sequence: CDR1 DFQATT, CDR2 SNEGSKA (reference sequence).

This clone is judged medium-sized. The V call is TRBV11-3, the J call TRBJ2-1, with D maybe TRBD2 (6 bases). The V and J ends lost 1 base and 0 bases respectively, with 7 bases between them. Germline V lookup: CDR1 SGHNT, CDR2 YENEEA. This CDR3 has 15 amino acids. The CDR3 here is CASSLGGVSYNEQFF. Here the CDR3 DNA reads TGTGCCAGCAGCTTAGGGGGGGTCTCCTACAATGAGCAGTTCTTC.

This clone is medium-sized. This sequence joins TRBV3-1 (or the pseudogene TRBV3-2) and TRBJ2-7, with a tentative D call TRBD1 (6 bases). Germline assignment: CDR1 LGHDT and CDR2 YNNKEL (reference sequence). V dropped 2 bases and J dropped 1 base, with 9 bases sitting between them. The CDR3 has 14 residues. The CDR3 region is CASSQFRGSYEQYF. In DNA, the CDR3 is TGTGCCAGCAGCCAATTCAGGGGTTCCTACGAGCAGTACTTC.

The chain links TRBV4-2 to TRBJ2-3, with 15 bases identical to TRBD2. CDR1 and CDR2 (germline): LGHNA, YNFKEQ. The CDR3 is made up of 16 amino acids. V lost 4 bases, J lost 4 bases, and 3 bases stayed unmatched. The CDR3 here is CASSPWTSGGADTQYF. The CDR3 coding sequence is TGTGCCAGCAGCCCTTGGACTAGCGGGGGGGCAGATACGCAGTATTTT.

V is TRBV19 and J is TRBJ2-5, with D possibly being TRBD1 (6 bases). V dropped 5 bases and J dropped 2 bases, with 18 bases sitting between them. Germline CDR1 LNHDA, CDR2 SQIVND (reference sequence). The CDR3 has 16 amino acids. The CDR3 loop reads CASSETGRGLQETQYF. The CDR3 DNA sequence: TGTGCCAGTAGTGAAACAGGGAGAGGTCTACAAGAGACCCAGTACTTC.

The chain uses TRBV4-1 and TRBJ2-5, with 10 bases lining up with TRBD1. V shed 3 bases and J 1 base; nucleotides not matched to a gene: 5. The CDR3 contains 16 residues. Germline V gene sequence: CDR1 MGHRA, CDR2 YSYEKL. This CDR3 is CASSQGQGLAQETQYF. The CDR3, as DNA: TGCGCCAGCAGCCAGGGACAGGGGCTGGCCCAAGAGACCCAGTACTTC.

Sample share makes this clone medium-sized. This chain joins TRBV3-1 (or the pseudogene TRBV3-2) and TRBJ2-1, with TRBD2 matching over 11 bases. After removal of 3 bases from V and 9 bases from J, the junction contained 7 bases not matched to a gene. From germline, CDR1 is LGHDT and CDR2 YNNKEL (reference sequence). The CDR3 is 15 residues long. The CDR3: CASSHTTSGVGEQFF. The CDR3 DNA reads as TGTGCCAGCAGCCACACGACTAGCGGGGTAGGTGAGCAGTTCTTC.

J is TRBJ2-7 and V is TRBV18; TRBD1 aligns across 7 bases. The junction had 4 bases not matched to a gene; V was cut back by 3 bases and J by 2 bases. CDR1 and CDR2 from the germline V gene are KGHSH and LQKENI. The CDR3 is 14 amino acids. The CDR3 DNA sequence: TGTGCCAGCTCACCCGGGACAGCCACCTACGAGCAGTACTTC. Its translation is CASSPGTATYEQYF.

This clone was counted between two and nine times. The rearrangement links TRBV2 to TRBJ1-4, with D uncertain. Per germline, CDR1 SNHLY and CDR2 FYNNEI. Trimming pared 6 bases from V and 7 bases from J, leaving 6 bases between. The CDR3 is 11 amino acids. CDR3 sequence (DNA): TGTGCCAGCAGGAGGGCTGAAAAACTGTTTTTT. It yields the protein CASRRAEKLFF.

This clone was seen a few times. This chain uses TRBV27 with TRBJ2-1; 11 nucleotides match TRBD1. Germline V lookup: CDR1 MNHEY, CDR2 SMNVEV (reference sequence). CDR3 size: 15 residues. V was pared by 8 bases and J by 6 bases, with 9 bases of the junction left unmatched. The CDR3 reads CASCQGTGGINEQFF. In nucleotides, the CDR3 is TGTGCCAGCTGCCAAGGGACAGGGGGGATCAATGAGCAGTTCTTC.

The chain has TRBV27 and TRBJ1-5; the match to TRBD1 covers 9 bases. The trim removed 3 bases at V and 0 bases at J, leaving 9 bases unmatched. Germline lookup yields CDR1 MNHEY and CDR2 SMNVEV (reference sequence). CDR3 size: 18 residues. CDR3 sequence (DNA): TGTGCCAGCAGTTTCCTCCGGGACAGGGCTTATAGCAATCAGCCCCAGCATTTT. It specifies CASSFLRDRAYSNQPQHF.

This chain uses TRBV28 with TRBJ1-4; D call uncertain. Trimming shortened V by 7 bases and J by 8 bases, and 14 bases separated the two germline ends. From germline, CDR1 is MDHEN and CDR2 SYDVKM. The CDR3 runs to 13 residues. The CDR3: CASKWGSVEKLFF. The CDR3, as DNA: TGTGCCAGCAAATGGGGTTCGGTGGAAAAACTGTTTTTT.

The genes are TRBV6-5 and TRBJ2-5, with TRBD1 matching over 8 bases. Germline V gene lookup returns CDR1 MNHEY and CDR2 SVGAGI. Trimming removed 5 bases from V and 4 bases from J; junction bases left unmatched: 6. The CDR3 has 14 residues. CDR3 coding DNA: TGTGCCAGCAGTAAGACAGGGGTAGGAGAGACCCAGTACTTC. Protein product: CASSKTGVGETQYF.